The 14 T cell receptor beta chains below all came from one sample that was sequenced in a study of shared clonotypes between healthy human individuals. TCRdb keeps only in-frame clones here, not all; method: immunoSEQ multiplex PCR. This table holds roughly 1,600,000 clones, approximately 98.5% found once. Sequencing input: naive CD4+ T cells sorted from blood. Subset meaning: CD45RA+ positively selected. The receptors were sampled from a man between 25 and 39 years old in good health.

The V gene is TRBV6-1, the J gene TRBJ2-3; 7 nucleotides align to TRBD2. Germline V gives CDR1 MNHNS, CDR2 SASEGT. J gave up 2 bases and V 0 bases, and 11 bases lay outside the gene matches. This CDR3 spans 18 amino acids. The CDR3 sequence is CASSEAAIPGTNTDTQYF. DNA for the CDR3: TGTGCCAGCAGTGAAGCGGCTATCCCCGGGACTAACACAGATACGCAGTATTTT.

The CDR3 nucleotides are TGCGCCAGCAGTCAGAACTCCTACAATGAGCAGTTCTTC. Encoded protein: CASSQNSYNEQFF. V and J are TRBV5-1 and TRBJ2-1; D is unresolved. The CDR3 runs to 13 residues. Trimming removed 5 bases from V and 0 bases from J, with 6 bases in between. Germline CDR1 and CDR2: SGHRS and YFSETQ.

V is TRBV5-1 and J is TRBJ2-7, with D unclear. Trimming left V 2 bases short and J 2 bases short, with 17 bases between. Germline values: CDR1 SGHRS, CDR2 YFSETQ. There are 16 residues in the CDR3. In DNA, the CDR3 is TGCGCCAGCAGCTTCAGTTTTCGGCAGACCCCCTACGAGCAGTACTTC. Its protein is CASSFSFRQTPYEQYF. The variable domain in full, with the rest retrieved from reference TRBV5-1 and TRBJ2-7, is KAGVTQTPRYLIKTRGQQVTLSCSPISGHRSVSWYQQTPGQGLQFLFEYFSETQRNKGNFPGRFSGRQFSNSRSEMNVSTLELGDSALYLCASSFSFRQTPYEQYFGPGTRLTVT.

The chain recombines TRBV10-1 with TRBJ1-5; D is ambiguous. Trimming took 6 bases from V and 2 from J, leaving 8 bases between them. CDR3 length: 13 amino acids. Germline CDR1 and CDR2: WNHNN and SYGVQD (reference sequence). In DNA, the CDR3 is TGCGCCAGCAGGCAAGCCGGCAATCAGCCCCAGCATTTT. It specifies CASRQAGNQPQHF.

As for this clone: Other nucleotide sequences from this sample produce the same CDR3. The rearrangement uses TRBV18 and TRBJ1-5; a possible D gene is TRBD1 (5 bases). Per the germline V gene, CDR1 is KGHSH and CDR2 is LQKENI. V lost 3 bases and J lost 6, with 9 bases in between. The CDR3 has 13 residues. The CDR3 DNA reads as TGTGCCAGCTCACCTGGGGGGGGTCAGCCCCAGCATTTT. Translated, it gives CASSPGGGQPQHF.

The rearrangement joins TRBV6-1 to TRBJ1-5; no clear D. The V end was cut by 2 bases, the J end by 4 bases, with 15 bases between. The CDR3 runs 16 residues. Germline loops: CDR1 MNHNS, CDR2 SASEGT. The CDR3 region is CASSELTLRGNQPQHF. CDR3 bases: TGTGCCAGCAGTGAATTGACCCTAAGAGGGAATCAGCCCCAGCATTTT.

This clone was seen a handful of times. Other DNA sequences within the sample encode an identical CDR3. The chain recombines TRBV20-1 with TRBJ2-3; D is unresolved. The V and J ends lost 2 bases and 4 bases respectively, with 4 bases between them. This CDR3 spans 11 amino acids. From germline, CDR1 is DFQATT and CDR2 SNEGSKA (reference sequence). The chain's CDR3 is CSARFPDTQYF. The CDR3 DNA is TGCAGTGCTAGATTCCCAGATACGCAGTATTTT.

J is TRBJ2-1 and V is TRBV5-6, with D unclear. The V gene's germline CDR1 is SGHDT and CDR2 YYEEEE. V shed 4 bases and J shed 2 bases, with 16 bases lying between them. The CDR3 loop spans 16 amino acids. Here the CDR3 reads CASSPRLINPYNEQFF. In DNA form, the CDR3 reads TGTGCCAGCAGCCCCCGCCTCATAAACCCCTACAATGAGCAGTTCTTC.

The genes are TRBV5-4 and TRBJ1-1; a weak D match, TRBD1 (6 bases). The CDR3 extends over 14 amino acids. Germline values: CDR1 SGHNT, CDR2 YYREEE (reference sequence). The ends were cut back, 0 bases at V and 4 bases at J, with 10 bases in the middle. CDR3 in amino acids: CASSLERRGTEAFF. CDR3 in DNA: TGTGCCAGCAGCTTGGAACGCAGGGGCACTGAAGCTTTCTTT.

In DNA form, the CDR3 reads TGCGCCAGCAGCCCCCTTAGCGGGACCTACAATGAGCAGTTCTTC. Translating it yields CASSPLSGTYNEQFF. This chain links TRBV5-1 with TRBJ2-1; 8 bases agree with TRBD2. Germline loops: CDR1 SGHRS, CDR2 YFSETQ. This CDR3 has 15 residues. J gave up 2 bases and V 4 bases, and 5 bases lay outside the gene matches. Together with reference TRBV5-1 and TRBJ2-1, the CDR3 gives the full variable domain: KAGVTQTPRYLIKTRGQQVTLSCSPISGHRSVSWYQQTPGQGLQFLFEYFSETQRNKGNFPGRFSGRQFSNSRSEMNVSTLELGDSALYLCASSPLSGTYNEQFFGPGTRLTVL.

The chain employs TRBV7-6 and TRBJ1-2; TRBD1 is a possible D gene (5 bases). This CDR3 is built from 13 residues. V was clipped by 5 bases and J by 2 bases, with 9 bases between them. CDR1 SGHVS and CDR2 FNYEAQ come from the germline V gene. CDR3 sequence reads: CASSRQPNYGYTF. CDR3 nucleotides: TGTGCCAGCAGCCGACAGCCAAACTATGGCTACACCTTC.

The genes are TRBV9 and TRBJ2-7, with 15 bases that match TRBD2. The CDR3 length is 17 residues. J was trimmed by 1 base and V by 3 bases; bases with no gene match: 5. Germline V lookup: CDR1 SGDLS, CDR2 YYNGEE. The CDR3 region is CASSASGLAGGSYEQYF. The CDR3 DNA reads as TGTGCCAGCAGCGCGTCGGGACTAGCGGGGGGTTCCTACGAGCAGTACTTC.

The chain is built from TRBV5-1 and TRBJ2-1; maybe TRBD1 (5 bases). Germline CDR1 SGHRS, CDR2 YFSETQ. CDR3 length equals 14 residues. V gave up 2 bases and J gave up 5 bases, with 11 bases separating them. CDR3 sequence: CASSLTGAHNEQFF. Written as DNA, the CDR3 is TGCGCCAGCAGCTTAACAGGTGCCCACAATGAGCAGTTCTTC. Complete variable domain (other parts from reference TRBV5-1 and TRBJ2-1): KAGVTQTPRYLIKTRGQQVTLSCSPISGHRSVSWYQQTPGQGLQFLFEYFSETQRNKGNFPGRFSGRQFSNSRSEMNVSTLELGDSALYLCASSLTGAHNEQFFGPGTRLTVL.

The chain joins TRBV11-2 to TRBJ2-1, with a tentative D call TRBD2 (5 bases). The CDR3 has 15 residues. Looked up from germline, CDR1 is SGHAT and CDR2 is FQNNGV. Trimming took off 1 base at V and 4 bases at J, with 11 bases between the two ends. The CDR3 protein is CASSLVSGGYNEQFF. CDR3 sequence (DNA): TGTGCCAGCAGCTTAGTCTCCGGAGGTTACAATGAGCAGTTCTTC.